This passage covers 28 T cell receptor beta chains from one sample sequenced in a study of technical replicates of blood from a handful of donors. Repertoires were generated with immunoSEQ multiplex PCR, while TCRdb's copy carries only in-frame clones and drops some. Here the sample spans around 93,000 clones, 95% being singletons. Sequencing was done on a sample of T cells isolated from PBMCs. The source of these receptors is a human donor in good health.

The genes are TRBV4-1 and TRBJ1-2; 9 positions agree with TRBD1. The CDR3 is 16 residues long. J gave up 4 bases and V 3 bases, and 9 bases lay outside the gene matches. CDR1 is MGHRA, CDR2 YSYEKL, per germline. The CDR3: CASSQVPGTGTYGYTF. CDR3 nucleotides: TGCGCCAGCAGCCAGGTTCCCGGGACAGGGACCTATGGCTACACCTTC.

The CDR3 region has the DNA TGTGCCAGCAGCTTGGGGGGGAGGGGCGGAGAGACCCAGTACTTC. The encoded protein is CASSLGGRGGETQYF. J is TRBJ2-5 and V is TRBV5-4, with TRBD2 matching 7 bases. J lost 4 bases, V lost 0 bases, and 6 bases had no gene match. CDR3 length: 15 residues. Germline-derived CDR1 and CDR2 are SGHNT and YYREEE (reference sequence).

The chain is built from TRBV18 and TRBJ1-3; D is perhaps TRBD1 (6 bases). The CDR3 contains 15 residues. Between the trimmed V and J ends, which lost 2 bases and 0 bases, there was a span of 8 bases. The V gene's germline CDR1 is KGHSH and CDR2 LQKENI. The CDR3 region is CASSPGGDSGNTIYF. In DNA form, the CDR3 reads TGTGCCAGCTCACCAGGGGGCGACTCTGGAAACACCATATATTTT. The entire variable domain, with the rest obtained from reference TRBV18 and TRBJ1-3, is as follows: NAGVMQNPRHLVRRRGQEARLRCSPMKGHSHVYWYRQLPEEGLKFMVYLQKENIIDESGMPKERFSAEFPKEGPSILRIQQVVRGDSAAYFCASSPGGDSGNTIYFGEGSWLTVV.

The chain has TRBV5-4 and TRBJ1-1, with a weak D call TRBD1 (6 bases). CDR1 is SGHNT and CDR2 is YYREEE in the germline V gene (reference sequence). The CDR3 is 15 amino acids. The V and J ends lost 4 bases and 1 base respectively, with 14 bases between them. The CDR3 coding sequence is TGTGCCAGCAGCCCTCCACAGGGTCGGAACACTGAAGCTTTCTTT. Residues: CASSPPQGRNTEAFF.

The chain employs TRBV5-1 and TRBJ2-7; 12 nucleotides agree with TRBD2. Germline V gives CDR1 SGHRS, CDR2 YFSETQ. Trimming cost V 3 bases and J 6 bases; bases outside gene matches: 4. The CDR3 is 14 residues long. CDR3 nucleotides: TGCGCCAGCAGCTCGCTAGCGGGAGGGCGCGAGCAGTACTTC. Protein sequence: CASSSLAGGREQYF.

The V call is TRBV7-2, the J call TRBJ2-7; no clear D. V lost 4 bases, J lost 6 bases, and 13 bases lay in between. From germline, CDR1 is SGHTA and CDR2 FQGNSA. The CDR3 is made up of 13 amino acids. CDR3 coding DNA: TGTGCCAGCAGCTCCCTCGAGTATTCCGAGCAGTACTTC. Its protein is CASSSLEYSEQYF. The variable domain in full, with the rest retrieved from reference TRBV7-2 and TRBJ2-7, is GAGVSQSPSNKVTEKGKDVELRCDPISGHTALYWYRQSLGQGLEFLIYFQGNSAPDKSGLPSDRFSAERTGGSVSTLTIQRTQQEDSAVYLCASSSLEYSEQYFGPGTRLTVT.

This chain joins TRBV18 and TRBJ2-1, with 13 bases aligning to TRBD2. This CDR3 region has 16 residues. Unmatched junction bases numbered 5, after V lost 3 bases and J lost 6 bases. Germline values: CDR1 KGHSH, CDR2 LQKENI. DNA for the CDR3: TGTGCCAGCTCACCCCCGGGACTAGCGGGAACCAATGAGCAGTTCTTC. Protein sequence: CASSPPGLAGTNEQFF.

V is TRBV9 and J is TRBJ1-5, with no clear D. The V gene lost 0 bases and the J gene lost 0 bases, with 7 bases spanning the gap. The CDR3 loop spans 15 amino acids. Germline V CDR1 and CDR2: SGDLS, YYNGEE. CDR3 in amino acids: CASSVGGYSNQPQHF. The CDR3 DNA reads TGTGCCAGCAGCGTAGGAGGGTATAGCAATCAGCCCCAGCATTTT.

In this sample, this clone turned up once. CDR3: CAISESDRGYGYTF. DNA of the CDR3: TGTGCCATCAGTGAGTCAGACAGGGGCTATGGCTACACCTTC. The rearrangement uses TRBV10-3 and TRBJ1-2; TRBD1 agrees at 8 bases. This CDR3 is built from 14 residues. Per germline, CDR1 ENHRY and CDR2 SYGVKD. Unmatched junction bases numbered 1, after V lost 0 bases and J lost 4 bases.

This clone has only one observation. The CDR3 loop is CASSPESGTGELFF. The CDR3 DNA reads as TGTGCCAGCAGCCCCGAATCCGGGACCGGGGAGCTGTTTTTT. The chain recombines TRBV7-2 with TRBJ2-2; unclear D gene. The CDR3 sequence is 14 residues long. V lost 5 bases, J lost 5 bases, and 12 bases lay in between. The germline gives CDR1 SGHTA, CDR2 FQGNSA.

On this clone itself: One end of the junction is discordant with germline, which a read error may explain. The chain joins TRBV9 to TRBJ2-1; tentatively, D is TRBD2 (8 bases). The germline V gene encodes CDR1 SGDLS and CDR2 YYNGEE. This CDR3 comprises 14 residues. CDR3 bases: TGTGCCAGCAGCGCTAGGGGGGACAGACTAGCGTTAGTCTTC. Residues: CASSARGDRLALVF.

This clone was observed once. V and J are TRBV27 and TRBJ1-5, with D unclear. Trimming cost V 3 bases and J 5 bases, with 8 bases left between them. CDR3 length equals 13 residues. Per the germline V gene, CDR1 is MNHEY and CDR2 is SMNVEV (reference sequence). The CDR3 DNA reads as TGTGCCAGCAGTTTCGGTAAATATCAGCCCCAGCATTTT. It specifies CASSFGKYQPQHF.

The chain joins TRBV19 to TRBJ1-2; D unclear. V was shortened by 4 bases and J by 4 bases, with 16 bases between the two germline ends. The CDR3 sequence is 15 residues long. The germline V gene encodes CDR1 LNHDA and CDR2 SQIVND (reference sequence). CDR3 amino acids: CASSTYRESGYGYTF. As DNA, the CDR3 is TGTGCCAGTAGTACCTACCGCGAGAGCGGCTATGGCTACACCTTC.

This chain joins TRBV5-4 and TRBJ2-1; 8 nucleotides line up with TRBD2. The V gene's germline CDR1 is SGHNT and CDR2 YYREEE (reference sequence). With V trimmed by 4 bases and J by 8 bases, 11 bases remained unmatched. This CDR3 has 15 residues. CDR3 protein: CASSLLAEGADEQFF. The CDR3 bases are TGTGCCAGCAGCCTACTAGCGGAAGGGGCGGATGAGCAGTTCTTC. Full variable domain (outside the CDR3, taken from reference TRBV5-4 and TRBJ2-1): ETGVTQSPTHLIKTRGQQVTLRCSSQSGHNTVSWYQQALGQGPQFIFQYYREEENGRGNFPPRFSGLQFPNYSSELNVNALELDDSALYLCASSLLAEGADEQFFGPGTRLTVL.

The V and J genes are TRBV4-3 and TRBJ1-2; a weak D match, TRBD1 (5 bases). The germline V gene has CDR1 LGHNA and CDR2 YSLEER. The V end lost 1 base, the J end lost 6 bases, and 12 bases lay between the germline ends. This CDR3 spans 14 amino acids. DNA of the CDR3: TGCGCCAGCAGCCAAGGGGGCGCTTGGGATGGCTACACCTTC. Its translation is CASSQGGAWDGYTF.

The CDR3 DNA sequence: TGTGCCAGCAGCTGGGGGGCGAACACCGGGGAGCTGTTTTTT. Translated: CASSWGANTGELFF. The chain recombines TRBV2 with TRBJ2-2; maybe TRBD2 (6 bases). CDR3 length: 14 residues. Trimming removed 6 bases at V and 0 bases at J, with 8 bases between. Per germline, CDR1 SNHLY and CDR2 FYNNEI. Drawing the rest from reference TRBV2 and TRBJ2-2, the complete variable domain is EPEVTQTPSHQVTQMGQEVILRCVPISNHLYFYWYRQILGQKVEFLVSFYNNEISEKSEIFDDQFSVERPDGSNFTLKIRSTKLEDSAMYFCASSWGANTGELFFGEGSRLTVL.

This CDR3 reads CASSLGDRSRDTQYF. Here the CDR3 DNA reads TGTGCCAGCAGTTTGGGGGACAGGAGTAGAGATACGCAGTATTTT. This sequence joins TRBV27 and TRBJ2-3, with TRBD1 identical over 8 bases. This CDR3 has 15 residues. Germline V gives CDR1 MNHEY, CDR2 SMNVEV (reference sequence). Trimming took 3 bases from V and 5 from J; bases not matched to a gene: 7.

The V call is TRBV5-1, the J call TRBJ2-5; possible D gene TRBD1, 5 bases. V dropped 3 bases and J dropped 1 base, with 19 bases sitting between them. Germline assignment: CDR1 SGHRS and CDR2 YFSETQ. The CDR3 contains 17 residues. DNA of the CDR3: TGCGCCAGCAGCTCGGTGGGGCCGTTACAGAGCCAAGAGACCCAGTACTTC. It encodes CASSSVGPLQSQETQYF.

This clone was counted a single time. J is TRBJ1-4 and V is TRBV14; 9 nucleotides line up with TRBD1. The CDR3 consists of 14 residues. The V and J ends lost 4 bases and 7 bases, in that order; junction bases with no gene match: 4. From germline, CDR1 is SGHDN and CDR2 FVKESK. The CDR3 spells CASSPRDRVEKLFF. In DNA, the CDR3 is TGTGCCAGCAGCCCCCGGGACAGGGTTGAAAAACTGTTTTTT.

J is TRBJ2-7 and V is TRBV28; 7 bases line up with TRBD1. The CDR3 has 15 residues. The J segment lost 2 bases and the V segment lost 6 bases, leaving 10 bases of the junction unmatched. The germline V gene has CDR1 MDHEN and CDR2 SYDVKM. CDR3 DNA sequence: TGTGCCAGCAGCAGAGACAGGGTAAGGACCTACGAGCAGTACTTC. It specifies CASSRDRVRTYEQYF.

This sequence joins TRBV5-6 and TRBJ1-1; 8 bases line up with TRBD1. V was clipped by 4 bases and J by 5 bases; unmatched bases: 7. The CDR3 runs to 14 residues. Germline CDR1 and CDR2: SGHDT and YYEEEE. The CDR3: CASSQRDRRTEAFF. The CDR3 DNA is TGTGCCAGCAGCCAGAGGGACAGGAGAACTGAAGCTTTCTTT.

CDR3: CASSEDPGSTEAFF. The CDR3 DNA reads TGTGCCAGCAGTGAAGATCCGGGGAGTACTGAAGCTTTCTTT. The chain employs TRBV2 and TRBJ1-1; D gene uncertain. CDR1 and CDR2 (germline): SNHLY, FYNNEI. The V gene lost 1 base and the J gene lost 5 bases, with 11 bases spanning the gap. This CDR3 is 14 amino acids long.

This chain uses TRBV19 with TRBJ2-5; 16 bases match TRBD2. Trimming at V came to 6 bases and at J to 5 bases, leaving 9 bases not matched to a gene. Germline values: CDR1 LNHDA, CDR2 SQIVND (reference sequence). The CDR3 length is 17 residues. Here the CDR3 reads CASRPGLAGGLLETQYF. The CDR3 nucleotides are TGTGCCAGTAGGCCGGGACTAGCGGGAGGGCTTTTGGAGACCCAGTACTTC.

This chain connects TRBV4-3 to TRBJ2-1; D might be TRBD2 (6 bases). The V end was cut by 5 bases, the J end by 7 bases, with 21 bases between. Germline V gene data show CDR1 as LGHNA and CDR2 as YSLEER. This CDR3 is 16 amino acids long. In nucleotides, the CDR3 is TGCGCCAGCAGCTGGGGGGAGGCTAGCGCGGTTAATGAGCAGTTCTTC. It specifies CASSWGEASAVNEQFF.

The J gene is TRBJ2-5, the V gene TRBV29-1; D not certain. The V end lost 4 bases, the J end lost 2 bases, and 11 bases lay between the germline ends. Germline lookup yields CDR1 SQVTM and CDR2 ANQGSEA. There are 13 residues in the CDR3. CDR3 loop: CSVGAPGQETQYF. CDR3 in DNA: TGCAGCGTTGGCGCGCCAGGACAAGAGACCCAGTACTTC.

The chain is built from TRBV11-2 and TRBJ2-1; 10 bases fit TRBD2. CDR3 length: 14 amino acids. V lost 5 bases, J lost 6 bases, and 4 bases stayed unmatched. Germline V lookup: CDR1 SGHAT, CDR2 FQNNGV. CDR3 region: CASSLAGVTNEQFF. CDR3 nucleotide sequence: TGTGCCAGCAGCCTAGCGGGAGTCACCAATGAGCAGTTCTTC.

The chain links TRBV28 to TRBJ1-1; D unresolved. Germline-derived CDR1 and CDR2 are MDHEN and SYDVKM. The CDR3 runs 13 residues. With 5 bases removed from V and 4 bases from J, the gap between germline ends came to 11 bases. The CDR3 DNA reads as TGTGCCAGCAGTCGAGGGATTGTCACTGAAGCTTTCTTT. This encodes CASSRGIVTEAFF.

The chain recombines TRBV6-4 with TRBJ2-3, with 7 bases aligning to TRBD2. This CDR3 region has 17 residues. CDR1 MRHNA and CDR2 SNTAGT come from the germline V gene. V was clipped by 2 bases and J by 0 bases; unmatched bases: 8. The CDR3 spells CASSDGRGRSSTDTQYF. In nucleotides, the CDR3 is TGTGCCAGCAGTGACGGGCGGGGGAGATCTAGCACAGATACGCAGTATTTT.